The clone carrying this T cell receptor (beta chain) appeared a few times. Only in-frame clones appear in the TCRdb table, and some are missing; sequencing was by immunoSEQ multiplex PCR. In the table there are under 200,000 clones, 86% of which are singletons. The sample is drawn from a study of blood T cell repertoires in COVID-19. Study background: Nucleic acid was either cDNA or gDNA, and it came from T cells, B-cell-depleted T cells, or PBMCs.

CDR1 is KGHSH and CDR2 is LQKENI in the germline V gene. This CDR3 is built from 16 residues. Trimming left V 3 bases short and J 2 bases short, with 14 bases between. This rearrangement joins TRBV18 to TRBJ1-5; weak D call: TRBD1 (6 bases). The sequence came from a man aged 35-49 years with acute COVID-19. The specimen was PBMCs or T cells enriched from blood (not recorded which). The CDR3 loop reads CASSPVQGNRNQPQHF. The CDR3 DNA is TGTGCCAGCTCACCCGTACAGGGTAATCGCAATCAGCCCCAGCATTTT.